Following are 25 T cell receptor beta chains from one sample sequenced in a study of T cell repertoires in cytomegalovirus infection. TCRdb called the reads again in MiXCR, with one record for every CDR3 protein. The sample contains 200,000 to 300,000 distinct CDR3 sequences, about 7% of which appear only once. Sequencing used PBMCs. The receptors come from a human donor in good health (CMV status not recorded). Some clones in this sample may be carry-over from other donors' samples.

This clonotype was recorded many times. The chain links TRBV7-2 to TRBJ2-3; D possibly matches TRBD1 or TRBD2 (6 bases each). The CDR3 spans 15 residues. Trimming removed 5 bases from V and 4 bases from J, with 16 bases in between. From germline, CDR1 is SGHTA and CDR2 FQGNSA. The DNA of the CDR3 is TGTGCCAGCAGCGGAGGGGCAGGGGCAGCAGATACGCAGTATTTT. This encodes CASSGGAGAADTQYF. Filled out from reference TRBV7-2 and TRBJ2-3, the complete variable domain reads GAGVSQSPSNKVTEKGKDVELRCDPISGHTALYWYRQSLGQGLEFLIYFQGNSAPDKSGLPSDRFSAERTGGSVSTLTIQRTQQEDSAVYLCASSGGAGAADTQYFGPGTRLTVL.

Many counts were recorded for this clonotype. The genes are TRBV19 and TRBJ1-1; D call uncertain. Per germline, CDR1 LNHDA and CDR2 SQIVND (reference sequence). V was clipped by 4 bases and J by 1 base, with 16 bases between them. The CDR3 totals 16 residues. Here the CDR3 reads CASSNPSWGKNTEAFF. The CDR3 bases are TGTGCCAGTAGTAACCCAAGTTGGGGTAAGAACACTGAAGCTTTCTTT.

This clonotype was detected ten times or more. The V gene is TRBV2, the J gene TRBJ2-1, with a weak D call TRBD2 (6 bases). The CDR3 extends over 16 amino acids. CDR1 is SNHLY and CDR2 is FYNNEI in the germline V gene. V shed 1 base and J shed 0 bases, with 10 bases lying between them. The CDR3 nucleotides read TGTGCCAGCAGTGAAGTTGGCGGGGTCTCCTACAATGAGCAGTTCTTC. It yields the protein CASSEVGGVSYNEQFF.

In its sample, this clonotype was seen many times. This chain uses TRBV7-2 with TRBJ1-2; no definite D call. This CDR3 contains 12 residues. Germline V CDR1 and CDR2: SGHTA, FQGNSA. Between the trimmed V and J ends, which lost 5 bases and 6 bases, there was a span of 10 bases. CDR3 nucleotides: TGTGCCAGCAGCCTAACGGGCAATGGCTACACCTTC. Translated, it gives CASSLTGNGYTF.

This clonotype was found many times. The V gene is TRBV28, the J gene TRBJ1-3, with D perhaps matching TRBD1 (5 bases). V lost 9 bases to trimming and J lost 0 bases, with 15 bases between them. CDR3 length equals 15 residues. From germline, CDR1 is MDHEN and CDR2 SYDVKM. The CDR3 reads CASIDSTNSGNTIYF. CDR3 coding DNA: TGTGCCAGTATTGACAGCACAAACTCTGGAAACACCATATATTTT.

This clonotype was picked up many times. The gene calls are TRBV11-3 and TRBJ1-1, with 8 bases fitting TRBD1. The CDR3 loop spans 14 amino acids. Germline lookup yields CDR1 SGHNT and CDR2 YENEEA. V dropped 5 bases and J dropped 0; count of bases not matched to a gene: 2. CDR3 residues: CASSADRVNTEAFF. CDR3 nucleotides: TGTGCCAGCAGCGCGGACAGGGTGAACACTGAAGCTTTCTTT.

This clonotype was detected many times. This rearrangement joins TRBV30 to TRBJ2-7; D uncertain. V was cut by 6 bases and J by 4 bases, with 10 bases left in between. This CDR3 is built from 11 residues. The germline V gene encodes CDR1 GTSNPN and CDR2 SVGIG (reference sequence). CDR3 residues: CACRMTYEQYF. CDR3 sequence (DNA): TGTGCCTGCCGGATGACTTACGAGCAGTACTTC.

This clonotype has ten or more counts. The J gene is TRBJ1-6, the V gene TRBV25-1, with D unresolved. The CDR3 totals 14 residues. The V end lost 6 bases, the J end lost 9 bases, and 15 bases lay between the germline ends. Germline V gene lookup returns CDR1 MGHDK and CDR2 SYGVNS. The CDR3 sequence is CASRPGGRFSPLHF. The CDR3 nucleotides read TGTGCCAGCAGGCCCGGAGGGAGGTTTTCACCCCTCCACTTT.

This clonotype was seen at least ten times. This sequence joins TRBV7-2 and TRBJ1-5, with a weak D call TRBD1 (5 bases). The V end lost 5 bases, the J end lost 0 bases, and 23 bases lay between the germline ends. This CDR3 has 19 amino acids. The germline gives CDR1 SGHTA, CDR2 FQGNSA. CDR3 region: CASSPQSGLGSLSNQPQHF. CDR3 nucleotides: TGTGCCAGCAGCCCACAGTCAGGGTTAGGATCACTTAGCAATCAGCCCCAGCATTTT.

The table lists this clonotype with many counts. This chain uses TRBV5-6 with TRBJ1-1; D not certain. Trimming stripped 3 bases from V and 0 bases from J, with 6 bases between. In germline, CDR1 is SGHDT, CDR2 YYEEEE. The length of the CDR3 is 13 residues. CDR3 bases: TGTGCCAGCAGCTGGAGCATGAACACTGAAGCTTTCTTT. Its protein is CASSWSMNTEAFF.

This clonotype was seen repeatedly, ten times or more. This rearrangement joins TRBV7-9 to TRBJ1-6; D is ambiguous. Trimming removed 6 bases from V and 7 bases from J, with 10 bases in between. The CDR3 has 13 amino acids. Germline loops: CDR1 SEHNR, CDR2 FQNEAQ (reference sequence). The CDR3 reads CASRRTGNSPLHF. For the CDR3, the DNA is TGTGCCAGCAGACGGACGGGGAATTCACCCCTCCACTTT. Supplemented by reference TRBV7-9 and TRBJ1-6, the full variable domain reads DTGVSQNPRHKITKRGQNVTFRCDPISEHNRLYWYRQTLGQGPEFLTYFQNEAQLEKSRLLSDRFSAERPKGSFSTLEIQRTEQGDSAMYLCASRRTGNSPLHFGNGTRLTVT.

This clonotype was observed a few times. This rearrangement joins TRBV7-9 to TRBJ2-1, with 11 bases identical to TRBD2. CDR3 length: 17 amino acids. Germline V gene data show CDR1 as SEHNR and CDR2 as FQNEAQ (reference sequence). V shed 5 bases and J 4 bases; nucleotides not matched to a gene: 10. The CDR3 spells CASSVRLAGFAYNEQFF. CDR3 nucleotides: TGTGCCAGCAGCGTAAGACTAGCGGGGTTCGCTTACAATGAGCAGTTCTTC.

About this clonotype itself: This may be a read error, as it is one base from a much larger clone. The chain combines TRBV29-1 with TRBJ1-2; 12 nucleotides agree with TRBD1. CDR1 SQVTM and CDR2 ANQGSEA come from the germline V gene. The CDR3 loop spans 13 amino acids. The CDR3 coding sequence is TGCAGCTCTCCCGGGACAGGGGGCTATGGCTACATCTTC. Its translation: CSSPGTGGYGYIF.

At least ten counts were recorded for this clonotype. The gene calls are TRBV7-2 and TRBJ2-3; TRBD2 aligns across 9 bases. The CDR3 sequence is 14 residues long. The J segment lost 5 bases and the V segment lost 5 bases, leaving 5 bases of the junction unmatched. CDR1 is SGHTA and CDR2 is FQGNSA in the germline V gene. CDR3 loop: CASSRGGAGDTQYF. The DNA of the CDR3 is TGTGCCAGCAGCCGCGGGGGGGCGGGAGATACGCAGTATTTT.

This clonotype was found many times. The genes are TRBV2 and TRBJ1-4; D unresolved. CDR3 length: 11 residues. Trimming shortened V by 6 bases and J by 10 bases, and 9 bases separated the two germline ends. Germline V gene sequence: CDR1 SNHLY, CDR2 FYNNEI. CDR3 DNA sequence: TGTGCCAGCAGGGACGGTGGAAAACTGTTTTTT. Its protein product is CASRDGGKLFF.

There are many counts of this clonotype. The chain couples TRBV2 to TRBJ1-1; TRBD1 is a possible D gene (5 bases). The CDR3 totals 13 residues. CDR1 is SNHLY, CDR2 FYNNEI, per germline. The ends were cut back, 8 bases at V and 1 base at J, with 11 bases in the middle. The CDR3 loop is CASLRGSNTEAFF. CDR3 DNA sequence: TGTGCCAGCTTGAGGGGCTCGAACACTGAAGCTTTCTTT.

This clonotype was counted at least ten times. The V and J genes are TRBV20-1 and TRBJ2-2; no reliable D call. The germline V gene encodes CDR1 DFQATT and CDR2 SNEGSKA (reference sequence). CDR3 length: 14 residues. V was clipped by 2 bases and J by 2 bases, with 9 bases between them. CDR3 DNA sequence: TGCAGTGCTAGAAAGGTGCAAAACACCGGGGAGCTGTTTTTT. Translated: CSARKVQNTGELFF.

There are many counts of this clonotype. V usage is TRBV19 and J usage is TRBJ1-3; no firm D call. This CDR3 is 14 amino acids long. V was shortened by 8 bases and J by 0 bases, with 11 bases between the two germline ends. Germline CDR1 reads LNHDA; CDR2 reads SQIVND (reference sequence). CDR3 amino acids: CASVDITSGNTIYF. The CDR3 coding sequence is TGTGCCAGTGTCGACATCACCTCTGGAAACACCATATATTTT. The whole variable domain, filled in from reference TRBV19 and TRBJ1-3, reads DGGITQSPKYLFRKEGQNVTLSCEQNLNHDAMYWYRQDPGQGLRLIYYSQIVNDFQKGDIAEGYSVSREKKESFPLTVTSAQKNPTAFYLCASVDITSGNTIYFGEGSWLTVV.

At least ten counts were recorded for this clonotype. The chain joins TRBV7-2 to TRBJ1-2, with 10 positions matching TRBD1. The germline V gene encodes CDR1 SGHTA and CDR2 FQGNSA. The CDR3 has 16 residues. V shed 2 bases and J 7 bases; nucleotides not matched to a gene: 10. CDR3 sequence: CASSLPGQGSPSGYTF. Here the CDR3 DNA reads TGTGCCAGCAGCTTACCGGGACAGGGGTCTCCGAGTGGCTACACCTTC.

The rearrangement uses TRBV20-1 and TRBJ2-5; TRBD2 matches at 8 bases. CDR3 length: 14 amino acids. V was pared by 2 bases and J by 3 bases, with 5 bases of the junction left unmatched. Per the germline V gene, CDR1 is DFQATT and CDR2 is SNEGSKA (reference sequence). CDR3 residues: CSARIAGGEETQYF. The DNA of the CDR3 is TGCAGTGCTAGAATCGCGGGGGGTGAAGAGACCCAGTACTTC.

This clonotype showed up just a few times. V gene TRBV12-3 or TRBV12-4 combines with J gene TRBJ1-2; D gene uncertain. Trimming cost V 2 bases and J 2 bases, with 9 bases left between them. This CDR3 is 14 amino acids long. The CDR3 DNA is TGTGCCAGCAGTTTACGCGGACCCAACTATGGCTACACCTTC. This gives the protein CASSLRGPNYGYTF.

This rearrangement joins TRBV24-1 to TRBJ2-5; 7 positions match TRBD2. Trimming at V came to 6 bases and at J to 4 bases, leaving 13 bases not matched to a gene. This CDR3 has 16 residues. Germline-derived CDR1 and CDR2 are KGHDR and SFDVKD. The CDR3 DNA is TGTGCCACCAGTCCCTCGGTCCGGGGGGTTGGAGAGACCCAGTACTTC. Protein sequence: CATSPSVRGVGETQYF.

This clonotype was recorded many times. This sequence joins TRBV7-9 and TRBJ1-2; D is possibly TRBD1 (6 bases). Trimming removed 3 bases from V and 6 bases from J, with 20 bases in between. Germline V CDR1 and CDR2: SEHNR, FQNEAQ (reference sequence). The CDR3 totals 16 residues. The CDR3 reads CASSFGMGGQSDGYTF. CDR3 coding DNA: TGTGCCAGCAGCTTCGGGATGGGGGGGCAATCGGATGGCTACACCTTC.

At least ten counts were recorded for this clonotype. The V and J genes are TRBV14 and TRBJ2-7, with 7 bases identical to TRBD1. CDR3 size: 14 residues. The junction had 6 bases not matched to a gene; V was cut back by 5 bases and J by 2 bases. Germline-derived CDR1 and CDR2 are SGHDN and FVKESK. In nucleotides, the CDR3 is TGTGCCAGCAGCTCCCGGACAGGAGCCTACGAGCAGTACTTC. This codes for CASSSRTGAYEQYF.

At least ten counts were recorded for this clonotype. V and J are TRBV6-2 or TRBV6-3 and TRBJ2-5, with a weak D call TRBD2 (6 bases). Between the trimmed V and J ends, which lost 1 base and 4 bases, there was a span of 7 bases. CDR1 and CDR2 from the germline V gene are MNHEY and SVGEGT. The CDR3 length is 13 residues. The CDR3 region is CASSYFGGETQYF. The CDR3 DNA is TGTGCCAGCAGTTACTTCGGGGGAGAGACCCAGTACTTC.